The rows below give T cell receptor beta chains drawn from one sample of a study of spatial heterogeneity in lung cancer. TCRdb called the 5' RACE reads again in MiXCR, with one record for every CDR3 protein. The sample includes approximately 27,000 distinct CDR3 sequences, roughly 5.5% of them seen just once. This specimen was PBMCs, taken at follow-up. These receptor sequences come from a male donor with early-stage non-small cell lung cancer. Each CDR3 is given with its conserved first and last residue. A D gene is named only where the DNA matches it firmly.

D gene	J gene	V gene	CDR3 protein
TRBD1	TRBJ1-2	TRBV7-6	CASSFSGGYGYTF
NA	TRBJ1-4	TRBV11-2	CASSPGPSEGYRKLFF
TRBD2	TRBJ2-1	TRBV12-3/TRBV12-4	CASSLAGRGNEQFF
NA	TRBJ2-1	TRBV19	CASTSGGEQFF
TRBD1	TRBJ1-1	TRBV6-1	CASSEWGQGALNTEAFF
NA	TRBJ2-2	TRBV11-1	CASSFMRGTGELFF
TRBD2	TRBJ2-1	TRBV2	CASSAGTSGIIEQFF
TRBD2	TRBJ2-3	TRBV20-1	CSAGHFGTSGRKVQYF
TRBD1	TRBJ1-2	TRBV4-3	CASSPADRGDYGYTF
TRBD2	TRBJ2-5	TRBV5-1	CASRPSGGKETQYF
NA	TRBJ2-3	TRBV4-3	CASSLHFGSGESGYTQYF
NA	TRBJ2-1	TRBV11-2	CASSARGFIHNEQFF
NA	TRBJ2-7	TRBV10-3	CAISTGIEQYF
NA	TRBJ2-7	TRBV20-1	CSARPGRSREQYF
NA	TRBJ1-4	TRBV10-3	CAISRGGTEYEKLFF
TRBD1	TRBJ1-6	TRBV9	CASSSGQDGVSPLHF
TRBD1	TRBJ1-5	TRBV6-1	CASSLTGISNQPQHF
NA	TRBJ1-1	TRBV21-1	CASSRANTEAFF
TRBD1	TRBJ1-1	TRBV6-1	CASSEGQGNTEAFF
NA	TRBJ2-1	TRBV7-2	CASGRFNEQFF
NA	TRBJ2-2	TRBV7-9	CASSRRTSNTGELFF
TRBD1	TRBJ1-1	TRBV18	CASSPPGTGGTEAFF
NA	TRBJ2-5	TRBV7-2	CASSLAWETQYF
TRBD2	TRBJ2-7	TRBV13	CASIELAGQAYEQYF